This T cell receptor beta chain is from a study of CD8 T cells in Susac syndrome (dated by TCRdb to between 2018 and 2021). Notes on the research overall: Repertoire sequencing was used to test whether CD8+ T cell activation and differentiation in Susac syndrome was antigen driven. CD8+ T cell repertoire clonality was compared between 12 healthy donors, around 14 Susac syndrome patients and 15 multiple sclerosis patients. Here is what the overall study found, with its caveats: The number of individuals in the TCR sequencing and HLA analysis was acknowledged as relatively small.

Peripheral blood CD8+ and CD4+ T cells from healthy donors, Susac syndrome patients and multiple sclerosis patients were profiled using high-throughput TCR beta sequencing. Treatment-naive patients with stable or active relapsing-remitting disease fulfilling revised McDonald criteria were used as multiple sclerosis controls. Bulk CD8+ and CD4+ T cells were purified magnetically by negative isolation, whereas CD8+ TEMRA cells were enriched by FACS. Blood was collected in EDTA tubes and processed within 24 hours, with PBMCs isolated through density gradient centrifugation. PBMCs intended for TCR sequencing were cryopreserved in liquid nitrogen and thawed later in a water bath at 37 degrees C. A purity of at least 90% was achieved for sorted or isolated CD4+, CD8+ and CD8+ TEMRA cells. Worth noting for this clonotype: It lacks a known antigen. No much larger clone exists at a distance of one base, and base qualities are not known.

The CDR3, cysteine through phenylalanine, is 12 amino acids long. The CDR3 DNA has 36 bases and is translated from base 1. The germline V gene encodes CDR1 LGHNT and CDR2 FRNRAP. Relative to germline, V is 4 bases shorter and J is 2 bases shorter, with 5 bases between their ends. RNA was extracted using the RNeasy kit, and about 0.45 to 1 ug of the RNA was reverse transcribed with random hexamers. The immunoSEQ multiplex PCR assay, covering 54 Vbeta and 13 Jbeta segments, was used to amplify TCR beta CDR3 regions. Bias from PCR amplification was corrected by using a synthetic template baseline for primer optimization and for computational correction. As for the original processing: Only productive sequences were kept, with reads annotated to V, D and J genes according to IMGT and analyzed in immunoSEQ Analyzer. Clonality was computed as one minus Shannon entropy normalized by log2 of the number of productive unique sequences. Public and private clones were assessed among the 100 most prevalent clones of each patient and control. Susac-specific clones were defined as absent from healthy and MS cohorts, some 1,000 published viral clones and other ImmuneACCESS disease sequences. TCRdb handled the public reads itself, with Q25 trimming in fastp and clone calling in MiXCR, and kept productive beta chains. Under each unique CDR3 protein, matching rows form one entry showing the most common genes and DNA. The V and J calls were not made by the authors but by TCRdb's processing. The sample records around 130,000 distinct CDR3 sequences, more than 75% of which are singletons. Under 0.25% of the sample is taken by the ten largest.

This sequence originates from a human donor with multiple sclerosis. This chain joins TRBV12-5 to TRBJ1-1, with the D gene not confidently named. The specimen was CD8+ T cells from PBMCs. CDR3 reads: CASGSSNTEAFF. In nucleotide form, the sequence is TGTGCTAGTGGTTCCTCTAACACTGAAGCTTTCTTT.